These T cell receptor beta chains were read from a single sample in a study of cytomegalovirus exposure and HLA in healthy donors. The data were produced by immunoSEQ multiplex PCR, yet TCRdb's version contains in-frame clones alone and is incomplete. The sample lists about 130,000 clones, over 70% occurring once. Source material: PBMCs. The receptor source for this set is a woman between 35 and 50 years old in good health and CMV-seronegative. Each CDR3 is given with its conserved first and last residue. Fields, in order: V gene, clone size, D gene, J gene, CDR3 DNA, CDR3 protein. D genes are given only for firm matches. Only some rows state a clone size, as once, few, many or a class for expanded clones.

V gene: TRBV6-1
clone size: few
D gene: TRBD2
J gene: TRBJ2-1
CDR3 DNA: TGTGCCGCCCGACTAGCTTTGGATGAGCAGTTCTTC
CDR3 protein: CAARLALDEQFF

V gene: TRBV28
clone size: NA
D gene: TRBD2
J gene: TRBJ2-1
CDR3 DNA: TGTGCCAGCACCATACTAGCGGGAGGGGGTGACAATGAGCAGTTCTTC
CDR3 protein: CASTILAGGGDNEQFF

V gene: TRBV2
clone size: NA
D gene: NA
J gene: TRBJ1-4
CDR3 DNA: TGTGCCAGCAGTGGGATGAACCCCGGGATAACTAATGAAAAACTGTTTTTT
CDR3 protein: CASSGMNPGITNEKLFF

V gene: TRBV11-2
clone size: NA
D gene: NA
J gene: TRBJ1-6
CDR3 DNA: TGTGCCAGCGCAATTAAACCGGGATCCTATAATTCACCCCTCCACTTT
CDR3 protein: CASAIKPGSYNSPLHF

V gene: TRBV30
clone size: NA
D gene: NA
J gene: TRBJ1-4
CDR3 DNA: TGTGCCTGGAGTGTTGGGACTCCAGCTAATGAAAAACTGTTTTTT
CDR3 protein: CAWSVGTPANEKLFF

V gene: TRBV19
clone size: once
D gene: TRBD2
J gene: TRBJ2-2
CDR3 DNA: TGTGCCAGTAACGCAGCCGGGACTAGCAACACCGGGGAGCTGTTTTTT
CDR3 protein: CASNAAGTSNTGELFF

V gene: TRBV4-1
clone size: NA
D gene: NA
J gene: TRBJ1-1
CDR3 DNA: TGCGCCAGCAGCCAAGAGGGCGCCAGAGGGGGAGCTTTCTTT
CDR3 protein: CASSQEGARGGAFF

V gene: TRBV28
clone size: NA
D gene: NA
J gene: TRBJ1-5
CDR3 DNA: TGTGCCAGCGACAGCGAAAATCAGCCCCAGCATTTT
CDR3 protein: CASDSENQPQHF

V gene: TRBV18
clone size: NA
D gene: TRBD2
J gene: TRBJ2-3
CDR3 DNA: TGTGCCAGCTCACCGGCTAGCGGGGGCACAGATACGCAGTATTTT
CDR3 protein: CASSPASGGTDTQYF

V gene: TRBV10-3
clone size: NA
D gene: NA
J gene: TRBJ1-2
CDR3 DNA: TGTGCCATCAGTGCCCGAACAGGGATCAACTATGGCTACACCTTC
CDR3 protein: CAISARTGINYGYTF

V gene: TRBV19
clone size: NA
D gene: TRBD2
J gene: TRBJ2-1
CDR3 DNA: TGTGCCAGTAGTACCGGGGACTACTTGCGTAGGTTCTTC
CDR3 protein: CASSTGDYLRRFF

V gene: TRBV7-9
clone size: NA
D gene: TRBD1
J gene: TRBJ1-3
CDR3 DNA: TGTTCCAGCAGCCCCGGGACAGATATTTCTGGAAACACCATATATTTT
CDR3 protein: CSSSPGTDISGNTIYF

V gene: TRBV15
clone size: NA
D gene: TRBD1
J gene: TRBJ1-5
CDR3 DNA: TGTGCCACCAGCAGGACCAATCAGGGATTAGAACAGGGGAGCAATCAGCCCCAGCATTTT
CDR3 protein: CATSRTNQGLEQGSNQPQHF

V gene: TRBV11-2
clone size: NA
D gene: NA
J gene: TRBJ2-5
CDR3 DNA: TGTGCCAGCAGCTTAGGCAACAGCCCACAAGAGACCCAGTACTTC
CDR3 protein: CASSLGNSPQETQYF

V gene: TRBV28
clone size: NA
D gene: NA
J gene: TRBJ2-1
CDR3 DNA: TGTGCCAGCAGTCCCCGGACTGCCTCCTACAATGAGCAGTTCTTC
CDR3 protein: CASSPRTASYNEQFF

V gene: TRBV2
clone size: NA
D gene: TRBD2
J gene: TRBJ2-2
CDR3 DNA: TGTGCCAGCAGTGAAGCGCGGGGGGGTCGGGAGCTGTTTTTT
CDR3 protein: CASSEARGGRELFF

V gene: TRBV6-1
clone size: NA
D gene: NA
J gene: TRBJ2-7
CDR3 DNA: TGTGCCAGCAGTGAAGGGGGCCCCTACGAGCAGTACTTC
CDR3 protein: CASSEGGPYEQYF

V gene: TRBV4-1
clone size: NA
D gene: TRBD1
J gene: TRBJ2-1
CDR3 DNA: TGCGCCAGCAGCCAAGAGCACAGGGGGGACTACAATGAGCAGTTCTTC
CDR3 protein: CASSQEHRGDYNEQFF

V gene: TRBV5-1
clone size: NA
D gene: TRBD1
J gene: TRBJ1-2
CDR3 DNA: TGCGCCAGCAGCCAGGACAGGGGCGATGGCTACACCTTC
CDR3 protein: CASSQDRGDGYTF

V gene: TRBV27
clone size: NA
D gene: TRBD1
J gene: TRBJ2-2
CDR3 DNA: TGTGCCAGCAGGCGAGGGGGCGCAGGTGGCACCGGGGAGCTGTTTTTT
CDR3 protein: CASRRGGAGGTGELFF

V gene: TRBV7-2
clone size: NA
D gene: NA
J gene: TRBJ2-3
CDR3 DNA: TGTGCCAGCAGAGCGGAGGGGAAACCGGTAGATACGCAGTATTTT
CDR3 protein: CASRAEGKPVDTQYF

V gene: TRBV6-6
clone size: few
D gene: NA
J gene: TRBJ2-7
CDR3 DNA: TGTGCCAGTAAACGAGACCCCGGGGCCTACGAGCAGTACTTC
CDR3 protein: CASKRDPGAYEQYF

V gene: TRBV5-1
clone size: NA
D gene: NA
J gene: TRBJ1-5
CDR3 DNA: TGCGCCAGCAGCTTGGGGGGGGAACAGCCCCAGCATTTT
CDR3 protein: CASSLGGEQPQHF

V gene: TRBV6-5
clone size: NA
D gene: TRBD1
J gene: TRBJ2-7
CDR3 DNA: TGTGCCAGCACCGCAGGGGGAGACTACGAGCAGTACTTC
CDR3 protein: CASTAGGDYEQYF

V gene: TRBV10-3
clone size: NA
D gene: TRBD2
J gene: TRBJ2-7
CDR3 DNA: TGTGCCATCATGCAGGAACCACGGGGGGGCGAGCAGTACTTC
CDR3 protein: CAIMQEPRGGEQYF

V gene: TRBV6-5
clone size: NA
D gene: NA
J gene: TRBJ1-6
CDR3 DNA: TGTGCCAGCAGTTACACCAGTAATTCACCCCTCCACTTT
CDR3 protein: CASSYTSNSPLHF

V gene: TRBV20-1
clone size: few
D gene: NA
J gene: TRBJ1-3
CDR3 DNA: TGCAGTGCCGCGGATGGAAACACCATATATTTT
CDR3 protein: CSAADGNTIYF

V gene: TRBV7-8
clone size: NA
D gene: NA
J gene: TRBJ2-7
CDR3 DNA: TGTGCCAGCAGCTTAGGGACTGGTCCCTACGAGCAGTACTTC
CDR3 protein: CASSLGTGPYEQYF

V gene: TRBV28
clone size: few
D gene: TRBD1
J gene: TRBJ1-1
CDR3 DNA: TGTGCCAGCAGTCTCCCCGGCACAGGGGGAGAAGCTTTCTTT
CDR3 protein: CASSLPGTGGEAFF

V gene: TRBV5-1
clone size: NA
D gene: NA
J gene: TRBJ1-1
CDR3 DNA: TGCGCCAGCAGCTTAGGGGGGGCGGGCACTGAAGCTTTCTTT
CDR3 protein: CASSLGGAGTEAFF

V gene: TRBV27
clone size: few
D gene: TRBD2
J gene: TRBJ2-1
CDR3 DNA: TGTGCCAGCAGTTTTAGCGGGAGCTACAATGAGCAGTTCTTC
CDR3 protein: CASSFSGSYNEQFF

V gene: TRBV4-1
clone size: NA
D gene: TRBD1
J gene: TRBJ2-2
CDR3 DNA: TGCGCCAGCAGCCACCTGGACAGGTTGAACACCGGGGAGCTGTTTTTT
CDR3 protein: CASSHLDRLNTGELFF

V gene: TRBV19
clone size: NA
D gene: NA
J gene: TRBJ2-1
CDR3 DNA: TGTGCCAGTAGTATGTTCAGCAATGAGCAGTTCTTC
CDR3 protein: CASSMFSNEQFF